These 25 T cell receptor beta chains were all obtained from the same sample, sequenced in a study of shared clonotypes between healthy human individuals (dated by TCRdb to 2018 to 2020). The library was obtained by the immunoSEQ multiplex PCR assay. TCRdb holds this immuneACCESS table with in-frame rearrangements only. Some clones are missing; in checked studies, unresolved V genes explain under half, and the rest has no known cause. This sample is represented by around 240,000 clones; under 80% of them were singletons. 11% of the sample lies in the top ten. Sequencing was performed on memory CD4+ T cells sorted from blood. Read against the paper, the sample's cell subset or site label means: CD45RA-negative fraction. The receptors were sampled from a man under 40 in good health.

This clone was found once. A far larger clone is just one base off, so this is likely a read error. This sample includes further DNA sequences coding for the same CDR3. The rearrangement joins TRBV6-5 to TRBJ1-1, with D tentatively TRBD1 (5 bases). Germline lookup yields CDR1 MNHEY and CDR2 SVGAGI. The CDR3 extends over 12 amino acids. The CDR3 loop is CASRGTQTEAFF. CDR3 bases: TGTGCCAGCAGAGGGACTCAGACTGAAGCTTTTTTT.

The V and J genes are TRBV25-1 and TRBJ2-7; a weak D match, TRBD2 (6 bases). The CDR3 loop spans 14 amino acids. Trimming pared 7 bases from V and 2 bases from J, leaving 15 bases between. In germline, CDR1 is MGHDK, CDR2 SYGVNS. DNA of the CDR3: TGTGCCAGCAAAGTCTCCGGGGGTACCTACGAGCAGTACTTC. Translation: CASKVSGGTYEQYF.

The chain recombines TRBV7-2 with TRBJ1-1; maybe TRBD1 (6 bases). Germline values: CDR1 SGHTA, CDR2 FQGNSA. The CDR3 covers 15 residues. V was shortened by 1 base and J by 1 base, with 10 bases between the two germline ends. The CDR3 sequence is CASSLDRAANTEAFF. As DNA, the CDR3 is TGTGCCAGCAGCTTAGACAGGGCGGCGAACACTGAAGCTTTCTTT.

CDR3 sequence reads: CASSRRIGGDTGELFF. DNA for the CDR3: TGTGCCAGCAGCCGCCGCATCGGCGGGGACACCGGGGAGCTGTTTTTT. The chain carries TRBV7-2 and TRBJ2-2; D perhaps matches TRBD2 (6 bases). Germline V CDR1 and CDR2: SGHTA, FQGNSA. The CDR3 covers 16 residues. V was pared by 5 bases and J by 3 bases, with 16 bases between.

V usage is TRBV7-2 and J usage is TRBJ1-2; D perhaps matches TRBD1 (6 bases). The CDR3 runs 15 residues. Looked up from germline, CDR1 is SGHTA and CDR2 is FQGNSA. The V and J ends lost 5 bases and 5 bases respectively, with 18 bases between them. The CDR3 loop is CASSTGQKTRYGYTF. CDR3 nucleotide sequence: TGTGCCAGCAGCACAGGACAGAAGACGAGGTATGGCTACACCTTC.

The V and J genes are TRBV7-2 and TRBJ2-3; D unresolved. Germline V CDR1 and CDR2: SGHTA, FQGNSA. The V gene lost 1 base and the J gene lost 0 bases, with 5 bases spanning the gap. The CDR3 runs 14 residues. The CDR3, as DNA: TGTGCCAGCAGCTTAGGGCAAAGCACAGATACGCAGTATTTT. Its protein product is CASSLGQSTDTQYF.

This clone was counted ten times or more. V is TRBV10-2 and J is TRBJ2-1; weak D call: TRBD2 (6 bases). Trimming left V 5 bases short and J 10 bases short, with 12 bases between. CDR1 and CDR2 (germline): WSHSY, SAAADI. The CDR3 runs to 12 residues. The CDR3 DNA sequence: TGCGCCAGCAGTTTAACTAGCTCGGAGCAGTTCTTC. Protein: CASSLTSSEQFF.

V and J are TRBV2 and TRBJ2-7, with 7 bases lining up with TRBD2. The CDR3 spans 13 residues. Germline V gene sequence: CDR1 SNHLY, CDR2 FYNNEI. V dropped 7 bases and J dropped 4; count of bases not matched to a gene: 7. The CDR3 spells CASTREVQYEQYF. In DNA, the CDR3 is TGTGCCAGCACCCGGGAGGTTCAATACGAGCAGTACTTC.

This CDR3 reads CAISEGGLAGDRDNEQFF. The CDR3 bases are TGTGCCATCAGTGAGGGGGGACTAGCGGGAGACCGGGACAATGAGCAGTTCTTC. This sequence joins TRBV10-3 and TRBJ2-1; 14 nucleotides align to TRBD2. CDR3 length: 18 residues. Losses at the gene ends were 2 bases for V and 5 bases for J; bases not matched to a gene: 8. Germline V gene sequence: CDR1 ENHRY, CDR2 SYGVKD.

Note on this clone: In the same sample, other DNA sequences code for this CDR3. This rearrangement joins TRBV7-2 to TRBJ2-2; D unresolved. With 1 base removed from V and 0 bases from J, the gap between germline ends came to 6 bases. CDR1 and CDR2 from the germline V gene are SGHTA and FQGNSA. CDR3 length: 15 residues. The CDR3 spells CASSLGLSNTGELFF. CDR3 sequence (DNA): TGTGCCAGCAGCTTAGGGTTATCGAACACCGGGGAGCTGTTTTTT.

The chain carries TRBV9 and TRBJ1-5; D call uncertain. CDR1 is SGDLS, CDR2 YYNGEE, per germline. V was shortened by 0 bases and J by 0 bases, with 7 bases between the two germline ends. The CDR3 spans 15 residues. CDR3 sequence: CASSVDSNSNQPQHF. The CDR3 DNA is TGTGCCAGCAGCGTAGACAGCAATAGCAATCAGCCCCAGCATTTT.

This chain connects TRBV4-1 to TRBJ2-7; the match to TRBD1 covers 10 bases. The V gene end was trimmed by 0 bases and the J gene end by 6 bases; junction bases not matched to a gene: 5. Germline lookup yields CDR1 MGHRA and CDR2 YSYEKL. The CDR3 contains 15 residues. The DNA of the CDR3 is TGCGCCAGCAGCCAAGATCAGGGACAGGGGACCGAGCAGTACTTC. Residues: CASSQDQGQGTEQYF.

The genes are TRBV10-3 and TRBJ2-1; D unresolved. Germline assignment: CDR1 ENHRY and CDR2 SYGVKD. The germline V and J ends were trimmed by 3 bases and 6 bases, with 9 bases remaining between them. The CDR3 contains 13 residues. The CDR3 here is CAISDLGPNEQFF. The DNA of the CDR3 is TGTGCCATCAGTGACCTTGGGCCCAATGAGCAGTTCTTC.

J is TRBJ2-7 and V is TRBV7-9; 9 positions match TRBD2. V was pared by 5 bases and J by 7 bases, with 3 bases of the junction left unmatched. The germline V gene has CDR1 SEHNR and CDR2 FQNEAQ (reference sequence). This CDR3 is 12 amino acids long. The CDR3 sequence is CASSPGLAEQYF. For the CDR3, the DNA is TGTGCCAGCAGCCCGGGACTAGCTGAGCAGTACTTC.

The chain is built from TRBV23-1 and TRBJ2-3; D is unclear. TRBV23-1 is designated an ORF whose function remains uncertain. The CDR3 is made up of 17 amino acids. Trimming cost V 3 bases and J 2 bases, with 18 bases left between them. This CDR3 reads CASSHFLPTYPTDTQYF. The CDR3 DNA sequence: TGCGCCAGCAGTCACTTTCTGCCCACCTACCCCACAGATACGCAGTATTTT.

This clone was detected only once. The J gene is TRBJ1-1, the V gene TRBV5-4, with D possibly matching TRBD1 (5 bases). Per the germline V gene, CDR1 is SGHNT and CDR2 is YYREEE (reference sequence). Trimming left V 3 bases short and J 6 bases short, with 24 bases between. The CDR3 is 17 residues long. The CDR3 loop reads CASSSQERWGMIAEAFF. The CDR3 DNA sequence: TGTGCCAGCAGCTCCCAAGAGAGATGGGGGATGATCGCTGAAGCTTTCTTT.

This clone showed up just once. The CDR3 bases are TGTGCCAGCAGTTTGGGCAGTAAGACTGAAGCTTTCTTT. This codes for CASSLGSKTEAFF. The genes are TRBV28 and TRBJ1-1; the D is unclear. V was clipped by 3 bases and J by 5 bases, with 10 bases between them. There are 13 residues in the CDR3. Germline CDR1 reads MDHEN; CDR2 reads SYDVKM.

This clone was picked up one time. V gene TRBV30 combines with J gene TRBJ2-7, with 9 bases lining up with TRBD1. CDR3 size: 13 residues. The germline V gene has CDR1 GTSNPN and CDR2 SVGIG (reference sequence). V lost 3 bases to trimming and J lost 2 bases; unmatched junction nucleotides: 2. DNA for the CDR3: TGTGCCTGGAGCACAGGGGGCCCCTACGAGCAGTACTTC. Residues: CAWSTGGPYEQYF.

This CDR3 is CACTGQMNTEAFF. Here the CDR3 DNA reads TGTGCCTGCACCGGACAGATGAACACTGAAGCTTTCTTT. The chain joins TRBV30 to TRBJ1-1, with D perhaps TRBD1 (6 bases). Looked up from germline, CDR1 is GTSNPN and CDR2 is SVGIG (reference sequence). Trimming cost V 6 bases and J 0 bases, with 11 bases left between them. CDR3 length: 13 residues.

V usage is TRBV6-4 and J usage is TRBJ2-1; D remains ambiguous. The CDR3 is 11 amino acids. The V end was cut by 3 bases, the J end by 9 bases, with 6 bases between. Germline loops: CDR1 MRHNA, CDR2 SNTAGT. The DNA of the CDR3 is TGTGCCAGCAGTGAGGGTTTTGAGCAGTTCTTC. This translates into CASSEGFEQFF.

A few counts support this clone. The V gene is TRBV6-1, the J gene TRBJ2-2; 11 positions match TRBD2. This CDR3 has 15 amino acids. Per the germline V gene, CDR1 is MNHNS and CDR2 is SASEGT. Trimming removed 4 bases from V and 7 bases from J; junction bases left unmatched: 5. The chain's CDR3 is CASSGLAGTGGELFF. The CDR3, as DNA: TGTGCCAGCAGTGGACTAGCGGGAACAGGCGGGGAGCTGTTTTTT.

In its sample, this clone was seen a few times. The chain employs TRBV7-2 and TRBJ2-7; 7 bases fit TRBD1. J was trimmed by 2 bases and V by 0 bases; bases with no gene match: 4. The CDR3 is 15 residues long. The germline gives CDR1 SGHTA, CDR2 FQGNSA. CDR3: CASSLAGTATYEQYF. The CDR3 DNA follows: TGTGCCAGCAGCTTAGCCGGGACAGCGACCTACGAGCAGTACTTC.

The chain has TRBV25-1 and TRBJ2-1, with D maybe TRBD1 (5 bases). Trimming cost V 5 bases and J 12 bases, with 14 bases left between them. The CDR3 sequence is 12 residues long. Per germline, CDR1 MGHDK and CDR2 SYGVNS. CDR3 nucleotide sequence: TGTGCCAGCAGTACCTTAGGGGTTAGGCAGTTCTTC. Its protein product is CASSTLGVRQFF.

The V call is TRBV4-3, the J call TRBJ2-1, with 9 positions matching TRBD2. Trimming took 4 bases from V and 9 from J; bases not matched to a gene: 7. CDR3 length: 14 residues. Germline lookup yields CDR1 LGHNA and CDR2 YSLEER. Here the CDR3 reads CASSRAGGRSEQFF. The CDR3 DNA follows: TGCGCCAGCAGCCGAGCGGGAGGACGAAGTGAGCAGTTCTTC.

The chain is built from TRBV5-1 and TRBJ2-3; weak D call: TRBD2 (5 bases). The CDR3 contains 16 residues. The germline gives CDR1 SGHRS, CDR2 YFSETQ. V lost 5 bases, J lost 1 base, and 17 bases lay in between. For the CDR3, the DNA is TGCGCCAGCAGGTGGACCACGGGGTTAGGCACAGATACGCAGTATTTT. Translated, it gives CASRWTTGLGTDTQYF.